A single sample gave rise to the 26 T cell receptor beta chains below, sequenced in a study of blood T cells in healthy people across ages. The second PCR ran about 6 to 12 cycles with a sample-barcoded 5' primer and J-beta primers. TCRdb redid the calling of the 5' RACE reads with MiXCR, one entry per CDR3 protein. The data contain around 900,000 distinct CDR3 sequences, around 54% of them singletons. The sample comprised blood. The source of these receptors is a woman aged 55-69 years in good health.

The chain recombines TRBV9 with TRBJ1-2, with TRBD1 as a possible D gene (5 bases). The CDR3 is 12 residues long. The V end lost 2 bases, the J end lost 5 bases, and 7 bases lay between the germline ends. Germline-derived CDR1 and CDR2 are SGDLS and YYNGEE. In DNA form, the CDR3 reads TGTGCCAGCAGCGTTGGGGGGTATGGCTACACCTTC. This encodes CASSVGGYGYTF.

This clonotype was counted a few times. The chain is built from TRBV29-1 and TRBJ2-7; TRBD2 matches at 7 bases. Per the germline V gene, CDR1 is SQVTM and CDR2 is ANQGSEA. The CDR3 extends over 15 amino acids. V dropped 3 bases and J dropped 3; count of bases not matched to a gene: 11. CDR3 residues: CSVDAGSSGIYEQYF. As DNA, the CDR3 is TGCAGCGTTGACGCTGGGTCTAGCGGCATCTACGAGCAGTACTTC.

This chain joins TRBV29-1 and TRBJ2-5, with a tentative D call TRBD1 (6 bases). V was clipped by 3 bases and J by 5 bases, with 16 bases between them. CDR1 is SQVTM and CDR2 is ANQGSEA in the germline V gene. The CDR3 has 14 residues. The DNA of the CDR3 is TGCAGCGTTGATAACCCACAGGGATTGGAGACCCAGTACTTC. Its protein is CSVDNPQGLETQYF. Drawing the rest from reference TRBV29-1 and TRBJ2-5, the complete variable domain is SAVISQKPSRDICQRGTSLTIQCQVDSQVTMMFWYRQQPGQSLTLIATANQGSEATYESGFVIDKFPISRPNLTFSTLTVSNMSPEDSSIYLCSVDNPQGLETQYFGPGTRLLVL.

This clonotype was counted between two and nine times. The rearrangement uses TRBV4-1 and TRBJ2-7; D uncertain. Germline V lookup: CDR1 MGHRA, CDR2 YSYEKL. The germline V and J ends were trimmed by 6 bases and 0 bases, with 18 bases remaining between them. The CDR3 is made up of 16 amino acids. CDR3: CASSVSAALSSYEQYF. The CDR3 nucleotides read TGCGCCAGCAGTGTATCGGCGGCCTTGAGCTCCTACGAGCAGTACTTC.

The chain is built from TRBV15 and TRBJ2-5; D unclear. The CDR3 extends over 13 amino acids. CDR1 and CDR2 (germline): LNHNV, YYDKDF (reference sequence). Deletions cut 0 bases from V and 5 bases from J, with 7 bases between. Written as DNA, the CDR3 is TGTGCCACCAGCAGAGAGAATATGGAGACCCAGTACTTC. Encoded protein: CATSRENMETQYF.

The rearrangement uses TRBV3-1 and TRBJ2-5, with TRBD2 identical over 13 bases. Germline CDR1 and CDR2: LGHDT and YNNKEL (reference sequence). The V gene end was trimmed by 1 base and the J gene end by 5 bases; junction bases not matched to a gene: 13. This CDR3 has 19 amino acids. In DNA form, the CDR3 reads TGTGCCAGCAGCCAAGTCGCGCTTAGGACTAGCGGGAGTACGGAGACCCAGTACTTC. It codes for CASSQVALRTSGSTETQYF.

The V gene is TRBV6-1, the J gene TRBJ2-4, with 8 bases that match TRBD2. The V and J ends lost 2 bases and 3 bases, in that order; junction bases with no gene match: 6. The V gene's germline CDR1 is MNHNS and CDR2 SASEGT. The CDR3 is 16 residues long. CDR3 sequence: CASSETLAEGKNIQYF. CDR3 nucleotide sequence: TGTGCCAGCAGTGAAACACTAGCGGAGGGCAAAAACATTCAGTACTTC.

CDR3 sequence: CSARDRVAGGYEQYF. The CDR3 DNA reads TGCAGTGCTAGAGATAGGGTAGCGGGAGGGTACGAGCAGTACTTC. The chain is built from TRBV20-1 and TRBJ2-4, with TRBD2 matching over 11 bases. The J call is in doubt because the DNA end fits TRBJ2-7 better. From germline, CDR1 is DFQATT and CDR2 SNEGSKA (reference sequence). This CDR3 has 15 residues.

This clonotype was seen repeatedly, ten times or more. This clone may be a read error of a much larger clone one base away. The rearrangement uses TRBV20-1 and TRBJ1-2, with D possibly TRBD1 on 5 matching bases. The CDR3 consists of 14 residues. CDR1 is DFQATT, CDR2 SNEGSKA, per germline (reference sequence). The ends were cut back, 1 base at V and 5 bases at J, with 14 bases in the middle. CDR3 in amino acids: CSARVVGHQYGYTF. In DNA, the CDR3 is TGCAGTGCTAGAGTGGTCGGACATCAATATGGCTACACCTTC.

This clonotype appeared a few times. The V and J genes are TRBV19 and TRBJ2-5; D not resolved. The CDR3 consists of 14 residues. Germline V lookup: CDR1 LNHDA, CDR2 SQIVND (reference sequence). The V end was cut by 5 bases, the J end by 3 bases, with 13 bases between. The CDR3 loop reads CASSLLLRKETQYF. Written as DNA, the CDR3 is TGTGCCAGTAGTTTGCTTCTAAGGAAAGAGACCCAGTACTTC. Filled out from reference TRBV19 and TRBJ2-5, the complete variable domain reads DGGITQSPKYLFRKEGQNVTLSCEQNLNHDAMYWYRQDPGQGLRLIYYSQIVNDFQKGDIAEGYSVSREKKESFPLTVTSAQKNPTAFYLCASSLLLRKETQYFGPGTRLLVL.

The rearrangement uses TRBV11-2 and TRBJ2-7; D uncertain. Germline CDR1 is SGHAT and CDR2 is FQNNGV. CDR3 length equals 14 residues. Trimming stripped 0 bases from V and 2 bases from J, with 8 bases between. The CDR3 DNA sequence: TGTGCCAGCAGCTTAGATAGGTTGACCTACGAGCAGTACTTC. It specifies CASSLDRLTYEQYF.

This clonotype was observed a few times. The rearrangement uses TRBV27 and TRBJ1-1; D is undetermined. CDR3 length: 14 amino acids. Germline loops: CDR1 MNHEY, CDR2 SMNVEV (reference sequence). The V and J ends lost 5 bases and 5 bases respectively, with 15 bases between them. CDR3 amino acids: CASSKTNMGTEAFF. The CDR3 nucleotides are TGTGCCAGCAGTAAAACTAACATGGGAACTGAAGCTTTCTTT.

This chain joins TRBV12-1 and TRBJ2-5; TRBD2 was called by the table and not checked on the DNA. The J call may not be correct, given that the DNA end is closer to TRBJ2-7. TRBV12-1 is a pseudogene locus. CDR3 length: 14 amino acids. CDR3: CASSLPGRVGEQYF. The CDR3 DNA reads TGTGCCAGCAGCCTCCCCGGGAGGGTGGGCGAGCAGTACTTC.

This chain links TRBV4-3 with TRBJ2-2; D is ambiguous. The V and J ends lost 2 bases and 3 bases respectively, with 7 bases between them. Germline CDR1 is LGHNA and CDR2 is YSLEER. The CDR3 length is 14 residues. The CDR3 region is CASSQRQYTGELFF. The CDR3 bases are TGCGCCAGCAGCCAACGGCAATACACCGGGGAGCTGTTTTTT.

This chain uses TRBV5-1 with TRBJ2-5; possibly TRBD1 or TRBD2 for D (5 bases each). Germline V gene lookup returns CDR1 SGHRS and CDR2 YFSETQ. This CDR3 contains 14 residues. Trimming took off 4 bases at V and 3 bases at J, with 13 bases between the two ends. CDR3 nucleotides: TGCGCCAGCAGCATCCGGGACGGAGAAGAGACCCAGTACTTC. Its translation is CASSIRDGEETQYF. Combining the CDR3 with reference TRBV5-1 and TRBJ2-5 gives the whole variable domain KAGVTQTPRYLIKTRGQQVTLSCSPISGHRSVSWYQQTPGQGLQFLFEYFSETQRNKGNFPGRFSGRQFSNSRSEMNVSTLELGDSALYLCASSIRDGEETQYFGPGTRLLVL.

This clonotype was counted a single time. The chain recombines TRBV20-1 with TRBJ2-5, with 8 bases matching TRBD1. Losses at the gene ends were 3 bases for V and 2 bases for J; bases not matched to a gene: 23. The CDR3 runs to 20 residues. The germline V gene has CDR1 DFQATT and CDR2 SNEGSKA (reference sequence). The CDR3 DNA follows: TGCAGTGCTAGTGGGCTTGGGTATGGACAGGGCTCTACACCGCAAGAGACCCAGTACTTC. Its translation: CSASGLGYGQGSTPQETQYF.

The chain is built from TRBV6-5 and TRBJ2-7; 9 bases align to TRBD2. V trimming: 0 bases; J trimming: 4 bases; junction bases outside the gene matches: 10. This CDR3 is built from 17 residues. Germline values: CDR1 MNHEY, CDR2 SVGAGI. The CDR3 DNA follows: TGTGCCAGCAGTTACTCTTATGGAGATAGCGGGAGTTACGAGCAGTACTTC. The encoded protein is CASSYSYGDSGSYEQYF.

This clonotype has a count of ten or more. CDR3 DNA: TGCAGCGTTAGGACAGTCGGGACCGGGGAGCTGTTTTTT. Its protein product is CSVRTVGTGELFF. The rearrangement links TRBV29-1 to TRBJ2-2; the D gene is possibly TRBD1 (6 bases). The CDR3 length is 13 residues. The germline gives CDR1 SQVTM, CDR2 ANQGSEA. The V and J ends lost 5 bases and 5 bases respectively, with 12 bases between them.

The CDR3 DNA reads TGTGCCAGCAGGTCCGGGACAACTGCCTACAATGAGCAGTTCTTC. This encodes CASRSGTTAYNEQFF. V gene TRBV7-2 combines with J gene TRBJ2-1; D might be TRBD1 (6 bases). V was trimmed by 6 bases and J by 2 bases, leaving 14 bases between them. This CDR3 region has 15 residues. The germline gives CDR1 SGHTA, CDR2 FQGNSA.

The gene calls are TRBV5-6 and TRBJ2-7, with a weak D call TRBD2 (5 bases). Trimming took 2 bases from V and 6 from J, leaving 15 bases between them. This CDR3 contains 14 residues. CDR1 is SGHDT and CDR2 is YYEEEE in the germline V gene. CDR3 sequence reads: CASSLRGLLAEQYF. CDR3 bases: TGTGCCAGCAGCTTACGAGGACTGCTGGCCGAGCAGTACTTC.

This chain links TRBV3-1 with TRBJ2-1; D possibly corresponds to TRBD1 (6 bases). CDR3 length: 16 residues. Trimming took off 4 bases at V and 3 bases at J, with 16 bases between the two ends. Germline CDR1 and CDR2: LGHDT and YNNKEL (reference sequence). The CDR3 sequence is CASSRYDQGYYNEQFF. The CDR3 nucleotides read TGTGCCAGCAGCCGCTACGACCAGGGGTACTACAATGAGCAGTTCTTC.

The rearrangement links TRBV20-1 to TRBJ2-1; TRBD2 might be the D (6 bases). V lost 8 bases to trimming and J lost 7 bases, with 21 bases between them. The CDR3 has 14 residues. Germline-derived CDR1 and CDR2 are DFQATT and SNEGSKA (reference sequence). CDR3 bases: TGCAGTTCAGCGGGCGAAAATCGTAAAAATGAGCAGTTCTTC. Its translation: CSSAGENRKNEQFF.

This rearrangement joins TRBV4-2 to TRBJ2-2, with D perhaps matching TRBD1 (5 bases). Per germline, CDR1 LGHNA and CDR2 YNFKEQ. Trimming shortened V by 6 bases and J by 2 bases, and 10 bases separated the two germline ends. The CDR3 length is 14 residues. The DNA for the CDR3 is TGTGCCAGCAGAACGACAGTTAACACCGGGGAGCTGTTTTTT. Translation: CASRTTVNTGELFF.

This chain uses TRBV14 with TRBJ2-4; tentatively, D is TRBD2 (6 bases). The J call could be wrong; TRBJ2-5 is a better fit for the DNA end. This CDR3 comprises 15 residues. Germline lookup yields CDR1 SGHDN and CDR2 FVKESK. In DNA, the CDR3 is TGTGCCAGCAGTTTACCGGGAGTTAATCGACAGACCCAGTACTTC. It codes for CASSLPGVNRQTQYF.

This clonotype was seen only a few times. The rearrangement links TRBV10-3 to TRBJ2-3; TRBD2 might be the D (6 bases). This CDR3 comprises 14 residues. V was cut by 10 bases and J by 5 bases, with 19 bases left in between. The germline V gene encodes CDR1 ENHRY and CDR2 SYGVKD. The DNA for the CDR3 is TGTGCCACCGCAGCGGGCCCTACAGAAGATACGCAGTATTTT. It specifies CATAAGPTEDTQYF.

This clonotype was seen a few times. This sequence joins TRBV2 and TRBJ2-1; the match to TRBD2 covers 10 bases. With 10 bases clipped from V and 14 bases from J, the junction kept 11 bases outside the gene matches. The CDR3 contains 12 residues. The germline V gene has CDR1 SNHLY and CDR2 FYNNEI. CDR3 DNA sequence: TGTGCCACCGCCTTACTAGCGGGAATTGAGTTCTTC. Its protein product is CATALLAGIEFF.